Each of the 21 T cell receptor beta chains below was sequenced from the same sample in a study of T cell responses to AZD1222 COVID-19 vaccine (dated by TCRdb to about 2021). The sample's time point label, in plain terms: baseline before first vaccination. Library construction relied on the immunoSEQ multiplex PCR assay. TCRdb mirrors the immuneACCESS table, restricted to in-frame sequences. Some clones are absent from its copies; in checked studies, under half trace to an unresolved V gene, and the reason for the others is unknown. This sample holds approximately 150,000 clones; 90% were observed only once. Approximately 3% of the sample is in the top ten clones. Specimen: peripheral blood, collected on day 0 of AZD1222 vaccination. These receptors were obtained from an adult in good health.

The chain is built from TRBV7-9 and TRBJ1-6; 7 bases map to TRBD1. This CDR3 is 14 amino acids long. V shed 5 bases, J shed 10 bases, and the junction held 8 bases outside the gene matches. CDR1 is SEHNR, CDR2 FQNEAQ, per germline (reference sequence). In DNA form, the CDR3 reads TGTGCCAGCAGCACCGGGACAGTTTTCTCACCCCTCCACTTT. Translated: CASSTGTVFSPLHF.

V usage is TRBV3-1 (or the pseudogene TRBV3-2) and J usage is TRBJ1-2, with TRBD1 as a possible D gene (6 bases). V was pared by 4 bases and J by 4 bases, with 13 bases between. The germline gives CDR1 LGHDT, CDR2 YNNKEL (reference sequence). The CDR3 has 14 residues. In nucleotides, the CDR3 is TGTGCCAGCAGCCCCAGACAGGCGGGCTATGGCTACACCTTC. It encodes CASSPRQAGYGYTF.

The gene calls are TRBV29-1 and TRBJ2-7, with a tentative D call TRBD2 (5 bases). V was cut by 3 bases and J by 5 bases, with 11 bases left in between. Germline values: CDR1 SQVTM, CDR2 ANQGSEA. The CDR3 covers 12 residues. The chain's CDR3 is CSVDKGAHEQYF. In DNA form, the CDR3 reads TGCAGCGTTGATAAGGGAGCACACGAGCAGTACTTC.

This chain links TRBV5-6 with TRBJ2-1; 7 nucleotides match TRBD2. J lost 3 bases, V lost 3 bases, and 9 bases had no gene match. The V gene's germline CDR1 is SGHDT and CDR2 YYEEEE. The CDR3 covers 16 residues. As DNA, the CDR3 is TGTGCCAGCAGCTCTGTGCTAGCGGACAACTACAATGAGCAGTTCTTC. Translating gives CASSSVLADNYNEQFF.

The CDR3 sequence: CASRRDGTYEQYF. For the CDR3, the DNA is TGTGCCAGCCGCCGGGACGGGACCTACGAGCAGTACTTC. The chain recombines TRBV7-2 with TRBJ2-7; the D call may be TRBD1 or TRBD2 (5 bases each). This CDR3 has 13 amino acids. With 8 bases removed from V and 2 bases from J, the gap between germline ends came to 13 bases. Germline assignment: CDR1 SGHTA and CDR2 FQGNSA.

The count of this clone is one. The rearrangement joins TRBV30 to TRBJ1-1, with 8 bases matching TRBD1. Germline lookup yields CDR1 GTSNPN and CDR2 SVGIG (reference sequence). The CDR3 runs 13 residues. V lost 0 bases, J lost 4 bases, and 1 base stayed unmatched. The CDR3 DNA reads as TGTGCCTGGAGTGTGGACAGGGCCACTGAAGCTTTCTTT. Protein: CAWSVDRATEAFF.

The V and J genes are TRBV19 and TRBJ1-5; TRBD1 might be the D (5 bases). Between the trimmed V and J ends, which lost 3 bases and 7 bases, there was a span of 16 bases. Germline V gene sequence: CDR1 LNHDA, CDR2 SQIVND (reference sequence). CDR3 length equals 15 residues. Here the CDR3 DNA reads TGTGCCAGTAGTATGGGGCAGGGCGCCAGGCAGCCCCAGCATTTT. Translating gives CASSMGQGARQPQHF.

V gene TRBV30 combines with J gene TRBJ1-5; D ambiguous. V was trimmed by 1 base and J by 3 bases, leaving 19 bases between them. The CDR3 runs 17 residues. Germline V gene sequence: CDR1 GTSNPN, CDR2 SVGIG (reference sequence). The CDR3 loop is CAWSGVVGTRANQPQHF. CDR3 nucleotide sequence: TGTGCCTGGAGTGGCGTCGTCGGAACCCGGGCCAATCAGCCCCAGCATTTT.

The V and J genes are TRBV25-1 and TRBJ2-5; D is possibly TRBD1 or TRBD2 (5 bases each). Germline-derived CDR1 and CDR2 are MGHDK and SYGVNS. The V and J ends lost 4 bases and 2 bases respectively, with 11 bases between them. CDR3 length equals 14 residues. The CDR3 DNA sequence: TGTGCCAGCAGTGGGCCGGGACCTCAAGAGACCCAGTACTTC. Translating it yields CASSGPGPQETQYF.

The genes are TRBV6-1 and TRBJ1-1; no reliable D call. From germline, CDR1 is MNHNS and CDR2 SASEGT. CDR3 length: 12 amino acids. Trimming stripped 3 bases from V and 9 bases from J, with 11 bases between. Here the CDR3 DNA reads TGTGCCAGCAGTGATCGTAGCCGACAAGCTTTCTTT. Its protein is CASSDRSRQAFF.

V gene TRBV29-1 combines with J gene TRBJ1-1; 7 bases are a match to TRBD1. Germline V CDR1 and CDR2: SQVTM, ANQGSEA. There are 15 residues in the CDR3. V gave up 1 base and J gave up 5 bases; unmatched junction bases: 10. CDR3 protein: CSVEVSGGGFTEAFF. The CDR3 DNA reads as TGCAGCGTTGAAGTGTCAGGGGGTGGGTTTACTGAAGCTTTCTTT.

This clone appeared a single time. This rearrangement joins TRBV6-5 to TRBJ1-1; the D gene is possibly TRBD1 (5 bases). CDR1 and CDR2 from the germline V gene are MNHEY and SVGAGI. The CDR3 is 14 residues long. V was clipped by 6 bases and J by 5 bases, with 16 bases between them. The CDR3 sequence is CASSPGGTQTEAFF. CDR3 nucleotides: TGTGCCAGCAGCCCGGGGGGGACTCAAACTGAAGCTTTCTTT.

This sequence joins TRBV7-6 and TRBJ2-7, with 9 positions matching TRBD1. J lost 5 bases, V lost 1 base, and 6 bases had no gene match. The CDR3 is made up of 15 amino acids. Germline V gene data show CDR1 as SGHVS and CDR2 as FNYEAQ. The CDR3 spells CASSLGTGVKHEQYF. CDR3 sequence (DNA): TGTGCCAGCAGCTTAGGGACAGGGGTGAAACACGAGCAGTACTTC.

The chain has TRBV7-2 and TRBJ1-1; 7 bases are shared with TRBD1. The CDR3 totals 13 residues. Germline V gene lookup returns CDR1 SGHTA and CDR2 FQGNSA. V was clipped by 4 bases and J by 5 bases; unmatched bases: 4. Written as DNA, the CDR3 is TGTGCCAGCAGCTCCGACAGGGTTACTGAAGCTTTCTTT. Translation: CASSSDRVTEAFF.

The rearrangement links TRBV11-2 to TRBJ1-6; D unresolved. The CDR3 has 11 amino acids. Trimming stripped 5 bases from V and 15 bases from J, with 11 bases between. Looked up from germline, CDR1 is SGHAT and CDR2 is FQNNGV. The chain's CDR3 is CASSPGVLLHF. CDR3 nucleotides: TGTGCCAGCAGCCCCGGAGTGCTCCTCCACTTT.

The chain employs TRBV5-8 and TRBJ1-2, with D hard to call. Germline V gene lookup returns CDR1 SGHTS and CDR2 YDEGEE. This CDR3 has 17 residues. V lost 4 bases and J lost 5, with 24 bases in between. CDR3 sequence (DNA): TGTGCCAGCAGCCTCGTGGTGGCGGCCTCCGCAGCGTATGGCTACACCTTC. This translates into CASSLVVAASAAYGYTF.

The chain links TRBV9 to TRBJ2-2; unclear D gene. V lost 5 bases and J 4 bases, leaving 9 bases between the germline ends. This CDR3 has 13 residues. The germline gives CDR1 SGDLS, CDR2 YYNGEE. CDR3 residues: CASSALITGELFF. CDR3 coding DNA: TGTGCCAGCAGTGCCCTTATCACCGGGGAGCTGTTTTTT. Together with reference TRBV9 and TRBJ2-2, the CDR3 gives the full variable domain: DSGVTQTPKHLITATGQRVTLRCSPRSGDLSVYWYQQSLDQGLQFLIQYYNGEERAKGNILERFSAQQFPDLHSELNLSSLELGDSALYFCASSALITGELFFGEGSRLTVL.

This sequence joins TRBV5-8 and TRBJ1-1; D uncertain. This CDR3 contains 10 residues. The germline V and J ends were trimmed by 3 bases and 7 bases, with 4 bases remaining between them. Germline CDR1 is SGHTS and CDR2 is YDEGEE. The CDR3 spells CASSSIEAFF. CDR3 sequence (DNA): TGTGCCAGCAGCTCCATTGAAGCTTTCTTT.

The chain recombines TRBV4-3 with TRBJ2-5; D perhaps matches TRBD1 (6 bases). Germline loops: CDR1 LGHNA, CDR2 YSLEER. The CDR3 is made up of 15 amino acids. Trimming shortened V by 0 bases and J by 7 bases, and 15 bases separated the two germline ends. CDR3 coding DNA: TGCGCCAGCAGCCAAGAACGTGGGGGCGTGGGGACCCAGTACTTC. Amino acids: CASSQERGGVGTQYF.

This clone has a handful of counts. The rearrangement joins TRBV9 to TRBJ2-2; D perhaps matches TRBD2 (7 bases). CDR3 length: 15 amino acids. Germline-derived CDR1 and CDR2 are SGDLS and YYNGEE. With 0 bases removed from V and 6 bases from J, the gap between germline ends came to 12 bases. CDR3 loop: CASSVVGGPSGELFF. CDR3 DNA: TGTGCCAGCAGCGTAGTGGGGGGGCCCTCCGGGGAGCTGTTTTTT.

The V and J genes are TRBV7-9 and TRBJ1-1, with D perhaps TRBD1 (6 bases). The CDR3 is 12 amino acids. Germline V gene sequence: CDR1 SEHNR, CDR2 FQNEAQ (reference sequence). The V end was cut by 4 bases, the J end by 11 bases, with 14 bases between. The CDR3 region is CASSSERGAAFF. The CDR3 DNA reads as TGTGCCAGCAGCTCAGAGCGGGGGGCGGCTTTCTTT. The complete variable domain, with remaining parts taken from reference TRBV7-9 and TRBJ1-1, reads DTGVSQNPRHKITKRGQNVTFRCDPISEHNRLYWYRQTLGQGPEFLTYFQNEAQLEKSRLLSDRFSAERPKGSFSTLEIQRTEQGDSAMYLCASSSERGAAFFGQGTRLTVV.